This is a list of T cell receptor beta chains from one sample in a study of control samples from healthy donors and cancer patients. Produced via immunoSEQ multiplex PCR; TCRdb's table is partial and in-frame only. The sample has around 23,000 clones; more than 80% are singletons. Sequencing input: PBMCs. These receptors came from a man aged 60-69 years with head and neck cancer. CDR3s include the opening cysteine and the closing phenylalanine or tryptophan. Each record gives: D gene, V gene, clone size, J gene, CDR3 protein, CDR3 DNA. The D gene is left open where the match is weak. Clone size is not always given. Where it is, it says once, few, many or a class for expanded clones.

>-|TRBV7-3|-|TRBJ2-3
CASSRGSTDTQYF
TGTGCCAGCAGCCGGGGGAGCACAGATACGCAGTATTTT
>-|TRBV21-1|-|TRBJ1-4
CASSYRDREKLFF
TGTGCCAGCAGCTACCGGGACAGAGAAAAACTGTTTTTT
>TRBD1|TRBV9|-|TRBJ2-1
CASSVAGDRGYNEQFF
TGTGCCAGCAGCGTAGCGGGGGACAGGGGCTACAATGAGCAGTTCTTC
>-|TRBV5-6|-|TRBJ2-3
CASSLWQGRTDTQYF
TGTGCCAGCAGCTTGTGGCAGGGGAGGACAGATACGCAGTATTTT
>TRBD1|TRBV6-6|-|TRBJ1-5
CASSYWTGKDQPQHF
TGTGCCAGCAGTTACTGGACAGGGAAGGATCAGCCCCAGCATTTT
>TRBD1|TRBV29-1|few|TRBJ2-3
CSVGQGTDTQYF
TGCAGCGTTGGACAGGGGACAGATACGCAGTATTTT
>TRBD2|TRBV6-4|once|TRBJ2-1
CASSDSMAGGPGEQFF
TGTGCCAGCAGTGACTCGATGGCGGGAGGGCCGGGTGAGCAGTTCTTC
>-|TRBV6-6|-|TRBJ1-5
CASTSTLGPPQHF
TGTGCCAGCACTAGTACCCTTGGTCCGCCCCAGCATTTT
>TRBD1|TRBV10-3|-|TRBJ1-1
CAIGARDSNTEAFF
TGTGCCATCGGAGCCCGGGACAGTAACACTGAAGCTTTCTTT
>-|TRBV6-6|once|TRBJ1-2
CASSPGFSYGYTF
TGTGCCAGCAGTCCGGGCTTCTCCTATGGCTACACCTTC
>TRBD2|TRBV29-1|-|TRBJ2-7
CSVEGTSGRANPYEQYF
TGCAGCGTTGAAGGGACTAGCGGGAGGGCCAACCCCTACGAGCAGTACTTC
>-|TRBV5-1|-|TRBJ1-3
CASSPYSYISGNTIYF
TGCGCCAGCAGCCCCTATTCCTATATCTCTGGAAACACCATATATTTT
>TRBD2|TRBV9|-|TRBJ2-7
CASSAGLAGEGEQYF
TGTGCCAGCAGCGCAGGACTAGCGGGAGAGGGCGAGCAGTACTTC
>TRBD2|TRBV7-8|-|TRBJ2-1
CASSLGLAGGGYNEQFF
TGTGCCAGCAGCTTAGGGCTAGCGGGAGGGGGGTACAATGAGCAGTTCTTC
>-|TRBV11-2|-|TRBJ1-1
CASSLDAEAFF
TGTGCCAGCAGCTTAGACGCGGAAGCTTTCTTT
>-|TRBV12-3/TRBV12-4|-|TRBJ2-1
CASSWVHNEQFF
TGTGCCAGCAGTTGGGTCCACAATGAGCAGTTCTTC
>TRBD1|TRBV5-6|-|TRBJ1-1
CASSWTGLNTEAFF
TGTGCCAGCAGCTGGACAGGGTTAAACACTGAAGCTTTCTTT
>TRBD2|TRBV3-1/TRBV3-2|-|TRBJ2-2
CASSRHSPGLASTGELFF
TGTGCCAGCAGCCGCCACAGTCCCGGACTAGCGAGCACCGGGGAGCTGTTTTTT
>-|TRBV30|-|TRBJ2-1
CAWSLGGGVEQFF
TGTGCCTGGAGTTTGGGAGGGGGAGTTGAGCAGTTCTTC
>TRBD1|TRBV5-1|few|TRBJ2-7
CASRTGDSYEQYF
TGCGCCAGCAGAACAGGGGATTCCTACGAGCAGTACTTC
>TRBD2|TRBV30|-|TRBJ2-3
CAWARGTGGPSGTQYF
TGTGCCTGGGCTCGAGGGACGGGAGGGCCCTCTGGTACGCAGTATTTT
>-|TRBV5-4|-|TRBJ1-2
CASSRTSGTNYGYTF
TGTGCCAGCAGCCGTACGTCCGGGACTAACTATGGCTACACCTTC
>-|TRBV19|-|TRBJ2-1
CASRSGRGYNEQFF
TGTGCCAGTAGGTCGGGACGGGGCTACAATGAGCAGTTCTTC
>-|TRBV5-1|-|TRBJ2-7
CASSLAPEVYEQYF
TGCGCCAGCAGCTTGGCCCCGGAGGTCTACGAGCAGTACTTC
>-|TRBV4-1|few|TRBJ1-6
CASSQGSTDFYNSPLHF
TGCGCCAGCAGCCAAGGTTCGACGGACTTTTATAATTCACCCCTCCACTTT
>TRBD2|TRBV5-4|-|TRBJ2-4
CASSPGTSGSLANIQYF
TGTGCCAGCAGCCCCGGGACTAGCGGGAGTTTGGCGAACATTCAGTACTTC
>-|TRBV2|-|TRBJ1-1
CASSDQLGNTEAFF
TGTGCCAGCAGTGATCAATTGGGAAACACTGAAGCTTTCTTT
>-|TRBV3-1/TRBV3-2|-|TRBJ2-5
CASSQDWRDFQETQYF
TGTGCCAGCAGCCAAGATTGGAGGGACTTTCAAGAGACCCAGTACTTC
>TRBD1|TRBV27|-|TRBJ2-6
CASRRTGSTNPSGANVLTF
TGTGCCAGCAGACGGACAGGTTCAACCAACCCTTCTGGGGCCAACGTCCTGACTTTC
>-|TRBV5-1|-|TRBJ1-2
CASSPERGGYGYTF
TGCGCCAGCAGCCCCGAGCGGGGAGGCTATGGCTACACCTTC
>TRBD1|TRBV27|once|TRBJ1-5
CASSTRQGAYSQPQHF
TGTGCCAGCAGTACTCGACAGGGGGCATATAGTCAGCCCCAGCATTTT
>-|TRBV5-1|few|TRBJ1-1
CASSPNGGLTEAFF
TGCGCCAGCAGCCCCAATGGGGGGCTGACTGAAGCTTTCTTT
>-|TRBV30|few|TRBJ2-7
CAWSVLSGSDEQYF
TGTGCCTGGAGTGTATTGTCAGGGAGCGACGAGCAGTACTTC
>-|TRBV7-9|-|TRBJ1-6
CASSLARGSGYNSPLHF
TGTGCCAGCAGCTTAGCGCGAGGTTCCGGGTATAATTCACCCCTCCACTTT
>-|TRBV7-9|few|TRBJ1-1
CASSLGLLGRLDTEAFF
TGTGCCAGCAGCTTAGGTTTGTTGGGGCGGTTGGACACTGAAGCTTTCTTT
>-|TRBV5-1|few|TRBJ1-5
CASSMGRNQPQHF
TGCGCCAGCAGCATGGGACGAAATCAGCCCCAGCATTTT
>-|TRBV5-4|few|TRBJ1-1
CASSSNTEAFF
TGTGCCAGCAGCTCAAACACTGAAGCTTTCTTT
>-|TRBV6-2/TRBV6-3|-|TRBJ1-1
CASSKLLTGTEAFF
TGTGCCAGCAGCAAACTCCTGACAGGTACTGAAGCTTTCTTT
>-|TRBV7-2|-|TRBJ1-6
CASSFASGSALHF
TGTGCCAGCAGCTTTGCTTCAGGGTCGGCCCTCCACTTT
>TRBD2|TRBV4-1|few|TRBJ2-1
CASSPTSGGYNEQFF
TGCGCCAGCAGCCCGACTAGCGGGGGGTACAATGAGCAGTTCTTC
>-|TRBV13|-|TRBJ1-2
CASRDYREGDYGYTF
TGTGCCAGCAGAGACTACCGAGAGGGCGACTATGGCTACACCTTC
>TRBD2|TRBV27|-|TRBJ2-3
CASSPGLAIAFTDTQYF
TGTGCCAGCAGTCCTGGACTAGCAATCGCCTTCACAGATACGCAGTATTTT
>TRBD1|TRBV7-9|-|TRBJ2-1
CASSPRQGRHSNNEQFF
TGTGCCAGCAGCCCAAGACAGGGTCGTCATTCTAACAATGAGCAGTTCTTC
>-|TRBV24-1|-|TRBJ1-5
CATSDPQGINQPQHF
TGTGCCACCAGTGATCCCCAGGGGATCAATCAGCCCCAGCATTTT
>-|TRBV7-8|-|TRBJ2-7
CASSLTGGITYEQYF
TGTGCCAGCAGCTTAACCGGGGGCATCACCTACGAGCAGTACTTC
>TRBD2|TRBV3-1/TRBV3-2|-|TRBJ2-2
CASAGGDRELFF
TGTGCCAGCGCCGGGGGGGACAGGGAGCTGTTTTTT
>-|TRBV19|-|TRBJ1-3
CASSIDRPHHGNTIYF
TGTGCCAGTAGTATAGACCGACCTCATCACGGAAACACCATATATTTT
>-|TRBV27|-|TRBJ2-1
CASSLSAGGFYNEQFF
TGTGCCAGCAGTTTATCGGCCGGCGGTTTTTACAATGAGCAGTTCTTC
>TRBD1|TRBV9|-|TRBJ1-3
CASSVSRQGNGNTIYF
TGTGCCAGCAGCGTATCCCGACAGGGAAATGGAAACACCATATATTTT
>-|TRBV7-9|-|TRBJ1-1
CASSLALGRLDTEAFF
TGTGCCAGCAGCTTAGCCCTGGGAAGGCTTGACACTGAAGCTTTCTTT